Listed here are 14 T cell receptor beta chains from one sample, sequenced in a study of OX40 agonist ivuxolimab in advanced cancers. Using immunoSEQ multiplex PCR, the repertoire was profiled, and TCRdb retains in-frame clones only, with some absent. This sample yields some 54,000 clones, of which 80% to 90% are seen a single time; around 6.9% belongs to the top ten. This specimen was CD4+ or CD8+ T cells sorted from blood, taken in a trial of the OX40 agonist ivuxolimab. The receptors stem from an adult with an advanced solid tumor such as melanoma, head and neck, liver or kidney cancer.

V gene TRBV4-1 combines with J gene TRBJ2-3; 8 positions agree with TRBD1. This CDR3 has 16 residues. Germline assignment: CDR1 MGHRA and CDR2 YSYEKL. Trimming removed 4 bases from V and 1 base from J; junction bases left unmatched: 7. For the CDR3, the DNA is TGCGCCAGCAGCCTTACACCGGGACAGGGCACAGATACGCAGTATTTT. This gives the protein CASSLTPGQGTDTQYF.

The V and J genes are TRBV19 and TRBJ1-1, with TRBD1 as a possible D gene (6 bases). The CDR3 loop spans 15 amino acids. The germline V gene has CDR1 LNHDA and CDR2 SQIVND (reference sequence). V lost 6 bases to trimming and J lost 0 bases, with 14 bases between them. The CDR3 here is CASRYTGPMNTEAFF. The CDR3 DNA is TGTGCCAGTAGGTATACAGGGCCGATGAACACTGAAGCTTTCTTT.

This rearrangement joins TRBV6-6 to TRBJ2-5, with D possibly being TRBD1 (7 bases). CDR1 and CDR2 (germline): MNHNY, SVGAGI (reference sequence). The CDR3 extends over 12 amino acids. V was trimmed by 10 bases and J by 4 bases, leaving 13 bases between them. CDR3 bases: TGTGCCACGGAGGGGGCGGGAGAGACCCAGTACTTC. Protein product: CATEGAGETQYF.

This chain uses TRBV7-3 with TRBJ1-1; D is unresolved. CDR3 length: 14 amino acids. V gave up 4 bases and J gave up 6 bases, with 15 bases separating them. Germline V gene sequence: CDR1 SGHTA, CDR2 FQGTGA. CDR3 residues: CASSSVSTGAEAFF. CDR3 in DNA: TGTGCCAGCAGCTCGGTCTCGACGGGAGCTGAAGCTTTCTTT.

The chain carries TRBV11-2 and TRBJ1-1; D is perhaps TRBD1 (5 bases). CDR1 SGHAT and CDR2 FQNNGV come from the germline V gene. There are 14 residues in the CDR3. The V and J ends lost 3 bases and 0 bases respectively, with 8 bases between them. The CDR3 loop is CASSFQGMNTEAFF. CDR3 DNA sequence: TGTGCCAGCAGCTTTCAGGGAATGAACACTGAAGCTTTCTTT.

The gene calls are TRBV27 and TRBJ2-7; 8 bases match TRBD1. V shed 5 bases and J 3 bases; nucleotides not matched to a gene: 9. Germline V lookup: CDR1 MNHEY, CDR2 SMNVEV (reference sequence). The length of the CDR3 is 15 residues. CDR3 DNA sequence: TGTGCCAGCAGTGCTATAAGAGGACAGGGCTACGAGCAGTACTTC. It yields the protein CASSAIRGQGYEQYF.

The chain combines TRBV10-1 with TRBJ2-3; tentatively, D is TRBD2 (6 bases). Germline-derived CDR1 and CDR2 are WNHNN and SYGVQD (reference sequence). The germline V and J ends were trimmed by 5 bases and 0 bases, with 15 bases remaining between them. There are 16 residues in the CDR3. As DNA, the CDR3 is TGCGCCAGCAGTAACCGGGACTTGGCTAGCACAGATACGCAGTATTTT. Translation: CASSNRDLASTDTQYF.

This clone was picked up a small number of times. The chain recombines TRBV7-9 with TRBJ1-6, with 8 bases that match TRBD1. After removal of 1 base from V and 10 bases from J, the junction contained 6 bases not matched to a gene. The CDR3 has 15 residues. Germline V gene lookup returns CDR1 SEHNR and CDR2 FQNEAQ (reference sequence). Here the CDR3 DNA reads TGTGCCAGCAGCTTAGAGACAGGGGTTCGATCACCCCTCCACTTT. Residues: CASSLETGVRSPLHF.

The chain combines TRBV5-1 with TRBJ2-7; D gene ambiguous. V shed 2 bases and J shed 6 bases, with 15 bases lying between them. This CDR3 comprises 14 residues. Germline values: CDR1 SGHRS, CDR2 YFSETQ. The CDR3 DNA reads as TGCGCCAGCAGCTTCGGGCGGACGAACCTCGAGCAGTACTTC. It is translated as CASSFGRTNLEQYF.

This chain's CDR3 is CASSEGGRHGYTF. CDR3 sequence (DNA): TGTGCCAGCAGTGAAGGAGGCAGACATGGCTACACCTTC. V usage is TRBV6-1 and J usage is TRBJ1-2; no definite D call. There are 13 residues in the CDR3. Trimming removed 1 base at V and 6 bases at J, with 9 bases between. Germline CDR1 reads MNHNS; CDR2 reads SASEGT.

This chain joins TRBV28 and TRBJ1-1, with TRBD1 matching 9 bases. There are 15 residues in the CDR3. Germline CDR1 is MDHEN and CDR2 is SYDVKM. V lost 5 bases, J lost 1 base, and 5 bases stayed unmatched. Here the CDR3 reads CASSEQGARNTEAFF. CDR3 DNA sequence: TGTGCCAGCAGTGAACAGGGGGCGCGGAACACTGAAGCTTTCTTT.

This clone was detected only once. The chain is built from TRBV6-4 and TRBJ2-2; weak D call: TRBD1 (5 bases). CDR1 and CDR2 (germline): MRHNA, SNTAGT. Trimming stripped 3 bases from V and 3 bases from J, with 5 bases between. The CDR3 loop spans 13 amino acids. Here the CDR3 DNA reads TGTGCCAGCAGTGAAGGGGACACCGGGGAGCTGTTTTTT. It is translated as CASSEGDTGELFF.

This rearrangement joins TRBV28 to TRBJ1-4; D unresolved. V lost 5 bases, J lost 7 bases, and 20 bases lay in between. Germline-derived CDR1 and CDR2 are MDHEN and SYDVKM. The CDR3 extends over 16 amino acids. The CDR3 DNA reads TGTGCCAGCAGTGTACCGCCCGGGCAGGAGGGTGAAAAACTGTTTTTT. The encoded protein is CASSVPPGQEGEKLFF.

This sequence joins TRBV5-4 and TRBJ1-2; D is possibly TRBD1 (5 bases). Germline V lookup: CDR1 SGHNT, CDR2 YYREEE (reference sequence). CDR3 length: 15 amino acids. The V gene lost 0 bases and the J gene lost 5 bases, with 14 bases spanning the gap. CDR3 residues: CASSLGSNAGYGYTF. DNA for the CDR3: TGTGCCAGCAGCTTGGGATCCAATGCAGGGTATGGCTACACCTTC.